This TCR beta chain was retrieved from a study of blood T cell repertoires in COVID-19. About the study: Researchers got acute and convalescent COVID-19 samples from the United States, Italy and Spain.

The CDR3 covers 14 residues. CDR1 is SNHLY, CDR2 FYNNEI, per germline. V lost 3 bases and J lost 4; bases outside the gene matches: 2. Some clones are missing from TCRdb's copy, which holds only in-frame ones; the method was immunoSEQ multiplex PCR. The data hold 250,000 to 400,000 clones, with around 87% observed a single time. The sample taken for sequencing was peripheral blood. J is TRBJ1-1 and V is TRBV2; 10 nucleotides agree with TRBD1. This TCR derives from a man aged 50 to 59 with active or convalescent COVID-19. The CDR3 nucleotides read TGTGCCAGCAGTGACCGGACAGGGGGCACTGAAGCTTTCTTT. It specifies CASSDRTGGTEAFF.